This T cell receptor (beta chain) was captured in a study of blood T cells in healthy people across ages. Study results and limitations: It was found that TCR beta diversity correlated strongly with the percentage of naive T cells. There was no known CMV status for donors, so expanded clonotype changes were possibly confounded.

Primed by a sample-barcoded 5' primer and a J-beta primer mix, a second PCR proceeded for 7 to 11 cycles. Each TCR beta cDNA got a 12-nucleotide random molecular identifier. TCRdb re-analysed the 5' RACE reads in MiXCR, keeping a single row per CDR3 protein. This sample has 800,000 or so distinct CDR3 sequences, with 46% found just once. Details on this clonotype: Its antigen remains unidentified.

The TCR originated in an elderly man in good health. Sequenced: blood.

This CDR3 is CASSLVSGTEQFF. The CDR3 DNA sequence: TGTGCCAGCAGTTTAGTGAGCGGGACGGAGCAGTTCTTC. The J gene is TRBJ2-1, the V gene TRBV12-3 or TRBV12-4, with 7 bases that match TRBD2. The CDR3 runs 13 residues. J lost 10 bases, V lost 1 base, and 4 bases had no gene match.